This T cell receptor beta chain was sequenced for a study of blood T cells in healthy people across ages (dated by TCRdb to the mid-2010s). About the study as a whole: In model experiments, roughly one uniquely barcoded TCR beta cDNA molecule per two T cells was captured by template switching. The study measured age-related changes in TCR beta repertoire diversity using deep sequencing normalized with unique cDNA molecular identifiers. Four age groups were formed from the donors: young (average 16 years), middle-aged (around 40), aged (approximately 60) and long-lived (less than 85). Donors of different ages were randomly distributed across sequencing lanes to avoid experimental bias. Two additional independent replicas of 1 million unique cDNA reads from the same blood draw were analyzed for two donors (one aged 18 to 30 and one aged 80 or older).

Preparation of the library involved 5' RACE. TCRdb lists the instrument as Illumina HiSeq 2500. A second roughly 7 to 11 cycle PCR used a sample-barcoded 5' primer and a J-beta primer mix. A unique molecular identifier was introduced onto each TCR beta cDNA molecule by a template-switch 5' adaptor carrying 12 random nucleotides. Each sample yielded at least 2.5 million CDR3-containing paired-end reads. All of the RNA was converted into first-strand cDNA using the Mint cDNA synthesis kit, with a TRBC-specific oligonucleotide serving as the primer. All cDNA was treated with uracil-DNA glycosylase and then went through a first 18-cycle PCR with the universal primers M1SS and BC2_uni_R. For the original study's pipeline: Each sample was normalized by randomly selecting 1 million high-quality reads, each carrying a distinct molecular identifier. Reads with shared molecular identifiers were discarded instead of being binned into consensus sequences. MiTCR, with a Q25 quality threshold and the strictest error-elimination algorithm, was used for CDR3 identification, clonotype clustering and error correction. A nonparametric unseen species model with Euler transformation was used to estimate lower-bound total TCR beta diversity. TCRdb trimmed the raw reads at Q25, called clones with MiXCR and kept productive beta chains. Rows are combined by CDR3 protein, so each entry shows the most common genes and DNA. The V and J calls and clone size are TCRdb's, not the authors'. Within this sample are 550,000 to 750,000 distinct CDR3 sequences, with around 21% of them counted one time only. The biggest ten clones account for 3.5% to 4% of the sample.

Systemically healthy Caucasian individuals from Russia, 39 in total and aged about 6 to 95 years, were included as donors. Each donor gave 8 to 10 milliliters of peripheral blood, drawn into EDTA-treated Vacutainer tubes. Ficoll-Paque density-gradient centrifugation was used to isolate PBMCs, with at least 6 million per sample. Total RNA was extracted from PBMCs with Trizol reagent, with at least 6 micrograms obtained per sample. For every donor, flow cytometry on a PBMC aliquot measured the percentage of naive CD45RAhigh/CD27high T cells. Broader findings and caveats from the paper: Because the CMV infection status of the donors was unknown, age-related changes in expanded clonotypes may potentially have been confounded. Estimates of total diversity based on one million sequenced T cells were regarded as lower bounds and as underestimates. Conclusive comparison of naive and antigen-experienced compartments was prevented by the profiling of bulk unsorted PBMCs. Compared with the aged group, the long-lived group had more naive CD4+ T cells, fewer expanded clones and increased TCR diversity, suggesting age selection. Observed TCR beta diversity per million T cells fell roughly linearly with age, and a significant reduction was already apparent by age about 43. A strong correlation was found between observed TCR beta diversity and the percentage of naive T cells measured by flow cytometry.

This clonotype was detected only a few times. Its antigen target is currently unknown. Per-base quality was not reported, and no clone a single base away is much larger than it. Spanning cysteine to phenylalanine, the CDR3 consists of 14 amino acids. Kept here is only the CDR3 DNA, which spans 42 bases and is read in frame from base 1. The germline V gene supplies CDR1 SGHRS and CDR2 YFSETQ. V is pared back by 2 bases and J by 5 bases, with 13 bases lying between the germline termini. Sequenced input: blood. The rearranged segments are TRBV5-1 and TRBJ2-5, with the D call perhaps TRBD1 or TRBD2, each one matching 5 bases. The clonotype was recovered from a man in his 70s in good health. The CDR3 sequence is CASSFPGTSETQYF. DNA sequence: TGCGCCAGCAGCTTCCCGGGGACCTCGGAGACCCAGTACTTC.